The TCR beta chain under discussion was sequenced for a study of PD-L1 blockade in urothelial cancer. Sequencing used immunoSEQ multiplex PCR; TCRdb keeps in-frame clones, though not all of them. This sample has 45,000 to 60,000 clones, with about 85% found just once. Looked up from germline, CDR1 is KGHSH and CDR2 is LQKENI. Trimming shortened V by 6 bases and J by 6 bases, and 11 bases separated the two germline ends. This CDR3 is 12 amino acids long. Time point of the sample: pretreatment peripheral blood. Sequences were derived from PBMCs, sampled around atezolizumab (anti-PD-L1) treatment. The TCR originated in a man between 65 and 79 years old with urothelial cancer. The chain combines TRBV18 with TRBJ2-5; weak D call: TRBD1 (5 bases). The CDR3 DNA sequence: TGTGCCAGCTCTGGGGCCGCAAAGACCCAGTACTTC. Translated: CASSGAAKTQYF. Based on the CDR3 plus reference TRBV18 and TRBJ2-5, the full variable domain is NAGVMQNPRHLVRRRGQEARLRCSPMKGHSHVYWYRQLPEEGLKFMVYLQKENIIDESGMPKERFSAEFPKEGPSILRIQQVVRGDSAAYFCASSGAAKTQYFGPGTRLLVL.